This T cell receptor beta chain is from a study of shared clonotypes between healthy human individuals. Assay: immunoSEQ multiplex PCR; the TCRdb copy retains only in-frame clones and omits some. The repertoire holds roughly 1.4 million clones, around 98.5% seen once, with over 0.3% in the top ten. The length of the CDR3 is 15 residues. The V gene's germline CDR1 is SGHDN and CDR2 FVKESK. J lost 6 bases, V lost 1 base, and 6 bases had no gene match. The V and J genes are TRBV14 and TRBJ2-1, with 7 bases lining up with TRBD2. This TCR was recovered from a man between 25 and 39 years old in good health. Sequenced material: naive CD4+ T cells sorted from blood. Subset: CD45RA+ positively selected. The CDR3 region is CASSQGGSLGNEQFF. For the CDR3, the DNA is TGTGCCAGCAGCCAAGGCGGGAGTTTGGGCAATGAGCAGTTCTTC.